Given below is one TCR beta chain in context. Antigen: not known. Germline V gives CDR1 SNHLY, CDR2 FYNNEI. V was trimmed by 7 bases and J by 4 bases, leaving 11 bases between them. The CDR3 runs 12 residues. This sample was included in a study of cytomegalovirus exposure and HLA in healthy donors. Primers: 60 Vbeta forward and 13 Jbeta reverse. Using immunoSEQ multiplex PCR, the repertoire was profiled, and TCRdb retains in-frame clones only, with some absent. The repertoire holds 100,000 to 120,000 clones, with 70% to 85% as singletons. Donors were nominally healthy when sampled, though unrecorded immune exposures were likely. Study-wide results and limits: Later, an analysis found that common viral pathogens appeared to be linked with several of the most significant clusters. In an earlier analysis, in some 500 donors, most V segments appeared productive either ~87% or ~30% of the time. When a later analysis was performed, an Asian-associated ancestry cluster reportedly had fewer N-insertions than the roughly 700-donor mean.

This clonotype originated in a man aged 30 to 45 in good health and CMV-seropositive. The chain is built from TRBV2 and TRBJ2-7; D possibly corresponds to TRBD2 (6 bases). Sample: PBMCs. CDR3 DNA sequence: TGTGCCAGCAACCGACTAGGGTACGAGCAGTACTTC. Protein: CASNRLGYEQYF.